The 25 T cell receptor beta chains below come from one sample, sequenced in a study of regulatory T cells in long-lasting Graves disease. For TCR beta, libraries came from iRepertoire HTBI primers and Arm-PCR of CDR3 regions. TCRdb re-called the multiplex PCR reads with MiXCR, one entry per CDR3 protein. The sample records fewer than 650,000 distinct CDR3 sequences, roughly 16% being singletons. Time point meaning: newly diagnosed GD, antithyroid drugs for less than 3 months. Isolated PBMC RNA provided the starting material for the TCR library. A further study also used this sample, focusing on T cells in Graves' hyperthyroidism and ophthalmopathy.

Specimen: peripheral blood mononuclear cells (PBMCs), collected at new diagnosis, from a patient treated with antithyroid drugs. Source of these receptors: a man between 18 and 29 years old with Graves disease.

This clonotype was counted ten times or more. J is TRBJ1-5 and V is TRBV12-3 or TRBV12-4, with D perhaps TRBD1 (5 bases). V dropped 5 bases and J dropped 2 bases, with 16 bases sitting between them. The CDR3 totals 16 residues. CDR3: CASSRPWGGGNQPQHF. The CDR3, as DNA: TGTGCCAGCAGTAGACCCTGGGGGGGAGGCAATCAGCCCCAGCATTTT.

This clonotype was counted many times. The chain is built from TRBV20-1 and TRBJ2-7; no firm D call. With 3 bases removed from V and 0 bases from J, the gap between germline ends came to 12 bases. Germline values: CDR1 DFQATT, CDR2 SNEGSKA (reference sequence). The length of the CDR3 is 14 residues. The CDR3 nucleotides read TGCAGTGCTAGCGGAGTGGAAAGCTCCTACGAGCAGTACTTC. Protein product: CSASGVESSYEQYF.

Many counts were recorded for this clonotype. A read error may account for a junction end that differs from germline. The rearrangement uses TRBV5-1 and TRBJ1-1; maybe TRBD1 (5 bases). Germline lookup yields CDR1 SGHRS and CDR2 YFSETQ. The CDR3 is made up of 13 amino acids. This chain's CDR3 is CASSLAPGTEAFF. DNA for the CDR3: TGTGCCAGCAGCTTGGCCCCAGGGACTGAAGCTTTCTTT. The complete variable domain, with remaining parts taken from reference TRBV5-1 and TRBJ1-1, reads KAGVTQTPRYLIKTRGQQVTLSCSPISGHRSVSWYQQTPGQGLQFLFEYFSETQRNKGNFPGRFSGRQFSNSRSEMNVSTLELGDSALYLCASSLAPGTEAFFGQGTRLTVV.

This clonotype was detected many times. The chain has TRBV6-1 and TRBJ1-5; D is uncertain. This CDR3 is built from 17 residues. With 0 bases removed from V and 0 bases from J, the gap between germline ends came to 12 bases. Germline CDR1 and CDR2: MNHNS and SASEGT. The CDR3: CASSEAEVTASNQPQHF. CDR3 coding DNA: TGTGCCAGCAGTGAAGCCGAGGTTACGGCTAGCAATCAGCCCCAGCATTTT.

The chain's CDR3 is CAWSVKNVYGYTF. CDR3 DNA sequence: TGTGCCTGGAGTGTAAAAAACGTTTATGGCTACACCTTC. The chain carries TRBV30 and TRBJ1-2, with D hard to call. V was clipped by 0 bases and J by 5 bases, with 10 bases between them. CDR3 length equals 13 residues. Germline assignment: CDR1 GTSNPN and CDR2 SVGIG (reference sequence). Using reference TRBV30 and TRBJ1-2 for the parts outside the CDR3, the full variable domain is SQTIHQWPATLVQPVGSPLSLECTVEGTSNPNLYWYRQAAGRGLQLLFYSVGIGQISSEVPQNLSASRPQDRQFILSSKKLLLSDSGFYLCAWSVKNVYGYTFGSGTRLTVV.

V is TRBV5-1 and J is TRBJ2-1; 7 bases match TRBD2. The V gene end was trimmed by 0 bases and the J gene end by 7 bases; junction bases not matched to a gene: 7. The CDR3 loop spans 15 amino acids. The germline V gene has CDR1 SGHRS and CDR2 YFSETQ. CDR3 loop: CASSLAWRERNEQFF. DNA for the CDR3: TGCGCCAGCAGCTTGGCCTGGCGGGAGAGGAATGAGCAGTTCTTC.

This clonotype was counted at least ten times. The gene calls are TRBV5-1 and TRBJ2-7; the D gene is possibly TRBD2 (6 bases). Germline V gives CDR1 SGHRS, CDR2 YFSETQ. This CDR3 comprises 13 residues. V shed 2 bases and J shed 3 bases, with 9 bases lying between them. The CDR3 loop reads CASSFDSGYEQYF. CDR3 nucleotide sequence: TGCGCCAGCAGCTTTGATAGCGGCTACGAGCAGTACTTC. The variable domain in full, with the rest retrieved from reference TRBV5-1 and TRBJ2-7, is KAGVTQTPRYLIKTRGQQVTLSCSPISGHRSVSWYQQTPGQGLQFLFEYFSETQRNKGNFPGRFSGRQFSNSRSEMNVSTLELGDSALYLCASSFDSGYEQYFGPGTRLTVT.

Many counts were recorded for this clonotype. CDR3 sequence (DNA): TGTGCCTGGAGTGCCCCGGGGGGATCATCCTATGGCTACACCTTC. It specifies CAWSAPGGSSYGYTF. The J gene is TRBJ1-2, the V gene TRBV30; possible D gene TRBD1, 5 bases. Trimming took off 1 base at V and 4 bases at J, with 16 bases between the two ends. Germline V lookup: CDR1 GTSNPN, CDR2 SVGIG (reference sequence). The length of the CDR3 is 15 residues.

This clonotype was seen repeatedly, ten times or more. CDR3 protein: CASLRGVEAFF. Written as DNA, the CDR3 is TGTGCCAGCCTGCGAGGGGTAGAAGCTTTCTTT. V is TRBV12-3 or TRBV12-4 and J is TRBJ1-1, with D possibly matching TRBD1 (5 bases). This CDR3 is built from 11 residues. Trimming removed 8 bases at V and 8 bases at J, with 12 bases between.

This clonotype was found a few times. V gene TRBV14 combines with J gene TRBJ2-1; no clear D gene. V gave up 4 bases and J gave up 8 bases, with 12 bases separating them. This CDR3 has 13 residues. The germline V gene has CDR1 SGHDN and CDR2 FVKESK. In nucleotides, the CDR3 is TGTGCCAGCAGCCCGGGTGTGAGAGATGAGCAGTTCTTC. Its translation: CASSPGVRDEQFF.

This clonotype has a handful of counts. V and J are TRBV28 and TRBJ2-2; D gene unclear. Trimming removed 3 bases from V and 7 bases from J, with 9 bases in between. Germline values: CDR1 MDHEN, CDR2 SYDVKM. The CDR3 runs to 13 residues. The CDR3 region has the DNA TGTGCCAGCAGTTTCCCTCTATTCGGGGAGCTGTTTTTT. This sequence encodes CASSFPLFGELFF.

This clonotype was found many times. This rearrangement joins TRBV6-1 to TRBJ2-1; the D is unclear. Germline CDR1 and CDR2: MNHNS and SASEGT. The CDR3 totals 12 residues. Trimming left V 5 bases short and J 10 bases short, with 12 bases between. The CDR3 sequence is CASSPVIGEQFF. Written as DNA, the CDR3 is TGTGCCAGCAGTCCGGTGATAGGGGAGCAGTTCTTC.

The chain links TRBV30 to TRBJ2-1, with 8 bases matching TRBD2. Germline V gene data show CDR1 as GTSNPN and CDR2 as SVGIG (reference sequence). There are 14 residues in the CDR3. Trimming cost V 5 bases and J 7 bases; bases outside gene matches: 10. The CDR3 sequence is CAWARGGSNNEQFF. In DNA form, the CDR3 reads TGTGCCTGGGCTCGGGGGGGCTCTAATAATGAGCAGTTCTTC.

This clonotype has a count of ten or more. The rearrangement links TRBV2 to TRBJ1-1, with 7 positions matching TRBD1. J gave up 4 bases and V 6 bases, and 14 bases lay outside the gene matches. Germline V gene lookup returns CDR1 SNHLY and CDR2 FYNNEI. The CDR3 is 16 residues long. CDR3: CASSDQLTGMATEAFF. CDR3 DNA: TGTGCCAGCAGCGACCAATTGACAGGGATGGCCACTGAAGCTTTCTTT.

The sample holds many counts of this clonotype. J is TRBJ2-1 and V is TRBV30; 9 nucleotides line up with TRBD1. Germline V gene lookup returns CDR1 GTSNPN and CDR2 SVGIG (reference sequence). After removal of 0 bases from V and 8 bases from J, the junction contained 8 bases not matched to a gene. CDR3 size: 15 residues. The CDR3 sequence: CAWSVEQGAHDEQFF. The CDR3 DNA sequence: TGTGCCTGGAGTGTAGAACAGGGGGCGCATGATGAGCAGTTCTTC.

This clonotype was observed a handful of times. The V and J genes are TRBV4-1 and TRBJ2-7, with 11 bases lining up with TRBD2. The J segment lost 4 bases and the V segment lost 4 bases, leaving 6 bases of the junction unmatched. The CDR3 extends over 15 amino acids. Germline V CDR1 and CDR2: MGHRA, YSYEKL. CDR3 sequence reads: CASSPSTSGRYEQYF. DNA of the CDR3: TGCGCCAGCAGCCCAAGCACTAGCGGGAGATACGAGCAGTACTTC.

This clonotype was counted between two and nine times. The genes are TRBV9 and TRBJ2-3; D might be TRBD2 (6 bases). The CDR3 consists of 16 residues. The germline CDR1 and CDR2 sequences are SGDLS and YYNGEE. V lost 1 base, J lost 0 bases, and 12 bases lay in between. The CDR3, as DNA: TGTGCCAGCAGCGTACATGGCGGGAAGAGCACAGATACGCAGTATTTT. Protein product: CASSVHGGKSTDTQYF.

This clonotype was found many times. The gene calls are TRBV20-1 and TRBJ2-7; 7 bases fit TRBD2. This CDR3 region has 14 residues. The germline CDR1 and CDR2 sequences are DFQATT and SNEGSKA (reference sequence). Trimming took 3 bases from V and 4 from J; bases not matched to a gene: 9. This CDR3 is CSARGGVRFYEQYF. The CDR3 DNA reads as TGCAGTGCTAGGGGAGGGGTTCGTTTTTACGAGCAGTACTTC.

There are many counts of this clonotype. This sequence joins TRBV12-3 or TRBV12-4 and TRBJ2-3; 14 nucleotides match TRBD2. V lost 6 bases and J lost 5; bases outside the gene matches: 10. This CDR3 is built from 17 residues. The CDR3 loop is CASSWTSGRWGEDTQYF. The CDR3 nucleotides are TGTGCCAGCAGCTGGACTAGCGGGAGGTGGGGGGAAGATACGCAGTATTTT.

The chain's CDR3 is CATSDLSSNQPQHF. In DNA, the CDR3 is TGTGCCACCAGTGATTTGAGTAGCAATCAGCCCCAGCATTTT. This sequence joins TRBV24-1 and TRBJ1-5; D is unresolved. The germline gives CDR1 KGHDR, CDR2 SFDVKD. The V end lost 0 bases, the J end lost 0 bases, and 2 bases lay between the germline ends. The CDR3 contains 14 residues.

The chain uses TRBV6-1 and TRBJ2-7; the D gene is possibly TRBD2 (6 bases). Looked up from germline, CDR1 is MNHNS and CDR2 is SASEGT. The CDR3 totals 15 residues. The ends were cut back, 3 bases at V and 1 base at J, with 13 bases in the middle. This chain's CDR3 is CASSDRGGSSYEQYF. The CDR3 DNA follows: TGTGCCAGCAGTGATCGTGGGGGGTCATCCTACGAGCAGTACTTC.

This clonotype appeared a few times. This chain connects TRBV6-1 to TRBJ2-5, with 8 bases lining up with TRBD1. This CDR3 is 12 amino acids long. The V gene's germline CDR1 is MNHNS and CDR2 SASEGT. Trimming took 6 bases from V and 5 from J; bases not matched to a gene: 2. The CDR3 here is CASRTGGETQYF. CDR3 nucleotide sequence: TGTGCCAGCAGAACAGGGGGGGAGACCCAGTACTTC.

The rearrangement uses TRBV30 and TRBJ1-6; D uncertain. CDR3 length equals 12 residues. In germline, CDR1 is GTSNPN, CDR2 SVGIG (reference sequence). V lost 4 bases to trimming and J lost 8 bases, with 9 bases between them. CDR3 sequence (DNA): TGTGCCTGGACTTCCCCGTATTCACCCCTCCACTTT. It yields the protein CAWTSPYSPLHF.

The V gene is TRBV28, the J gene TRBJ2-1; D may correspond to TRBD1 or TRBD2 (6 bases each). This CDR3 contains 14 residues. Trimming cost V 7 bases and J 2 bases, with 12 bases left between them. Germline V CDR1 and CDR2: MDHEN, SYDVKM. The DNA of the CDR3 is TGTGCCAGCACCCAAGGGGGGACCTACAATGAGCAGTTCTTC. It encodes CASTQGGTYNEQFF. The entire variable domain, with the rest obtained from reference TRBV28 and TRBJ2-1, is as follows: DVKVTQSSRYLVKRTGEKVFLECVQDMDHENMFWYRQDPGLGLRLIYFSYDVKMKEKGDIPEGYSVSREKKERFSLILESASTNQTSMYLCASTQGGTYNEQFFGPGTRLTVL.

This clonotype came up many times. The chain combines TRBV7-9 with TRBJ2-1, with D perhaps TRBD2 (5 bases). V was trimmed by 5 bases and J by 8 bases, leaving 13 bases between them. The CDR3 has 13 residues. The germline V gene has CDR1 SEHNR and CDR2 FQNEAQ (reference sequence). Here the CDR3 DNA reads TGTGCCAGCAGCCGCTTCGGGGTAGATGAGCAGTTCTTC. This gives the protein CASSRFGVDEQFF.